These 9 T cell receptor beta chains were sequenced from one sample in a study of T cell changes during pregnancy in multiple sclerosis (dated by TCRdb to the late 2010s). The library was obtained by the immunoSEQ multiplex PCR assay. The table comes from immuneACCESS by way of TCRdb, which keeps in-frame sequences with V and J called. Part of the clones is missing from these tables; in studies checked, under half for an unresolved V gene and the rest for unknown reasons. This sample has some 60,000 clones in its table, and less than 95% of those were observed once. The ten largest clones take up 3.5% to 4.5% of the sample. The material was peripheral blood, obtained after pregnancy. Every receptor here comes from a female donor in good health, enrolled as a control in a pregnancy study.

The chain joins TRBV5-8 to TRBJ2-7, with 8 bases matching TRBD2. Germline loops: CDR1 SGHTS, CDR2 YDEGEE. V was clipped by 1 base and J by 0 bases; unmatched bases: 18. The CDR3 has 20 amino acids. The CDR3 reads CASSLRGHTFFSGISYEQYF. CDR3 in DNA: TGTGCCAGCAGCTTGCGGGGACATACGTTCTTTAGCGGGATCTCCTACGAGCAGTACTTC.

The chain uses TRBV5-6 and TRBJ2-5; 9 bases fit TRBD2. The CDR3 totals 14 residues. The V gene's germline CDR1 is SGHDT and CDR2 YYEEEE. V was clipped by 4 bases and J by 5 bases; unmatched bases: 6. CDR3 sequence: CASSPLAGSETQYF. The CDR3 DNA follows: TGTGCCAGCAGCCCGCTAGCGGGATCGGAGACCCAGTACTTC.

The genes are TRBV6-5 and TRBJ2-3, with D unclear. V lost 2 bases and J 9 bases, leaving 6 bases between the germline ends. Germline V lookup: CDR1 MNHEY, CDR2 SVGAGI. This CDR3 has 11 amino acids. The CDR3 reads CASSYSSTQYF. The CDR3 coding sequence is TGTGCCAGCAGTTACAGTAGCACGCAGTATTTT.

The V and J genes are TRBV29-1 and TRBJ1-4; possible D gene TRBD1, 5 bases. In germline, CDR1 is SQVTM, CDR2 ANQGSEA. The CDR3 loop spans 14 amino acids. Between the trimmed V and J ends, which lost 7 bases and 4 bases, there was a span of 16 bases. The CDR3 bases are TGCAGCGCGCTACGGGGGGGTGGTAATGAAAAACTGTTTTTT. Protein product: CSALRGGGNEKLFF. The full variable domain, in which reference TRBV29-1 and TRBJ1-4 provide the parts outside the CDR3, is SAVISQKPSRDICQRGTSLTIQCQVDSQVTMMFWYRQQPGQSLTLIATANQGSEATYESGFVIDKFPISRPNLTFSTLTVSNMSPEDSSIYLCSALRGGGNEKLFFGSGTQLSVL.

This clone occurred once. The chain uses TRBV6-5 and TRBJ2-1; weak D call: TRBD2 (6 bases). The germline CDR1 and CDR2 sequences are MNHEY and SVGAGI. This CDR3 is built from 15 residues. V was pared by 6 bases and J by 10 bases, with 22 bases between. The CDR3, as DNA: TGTGCCAGCAGATTAGATATGGGGCTAGCGCGCGAGCAGTTCTTC. Protein product: CASRLDMGLAREQFF.

This chain connects TRBV7-8 to TRBJ1-2, with TRBD1 as a possible D gene (6 bases). V was shortened by 4 bases and J by 5 bases, with 11 bases between the two germline ends. The length of the CDR3 is 13 residues. Germline V CDR1 and CDR2: SGHVS, FQNEAQ. The CDR3 loop reads CASSWTETYGYTF. CDR3 nucleotide sequence: TGTGCCAGCAGCTGGACAGAGACTTATGGCTACACCTTC.

This CDR3 reads CASSASGGVTSTDTQYF. In DNA form, the CDR3 reads TGTGCCAGCAGTGCTAGCGGGGGAGTTACTAGCACAGATACGCAGTATTTT. The V call is TRBV27, the J call TRBJ2-3; 10 bases agree with TRBD2. The CDR3 consists of 17 residues. CDR1 is MNHEY and CDR2 is SMNVEV in the germline V gene (reference sequence). V shed 5 bases and J 0 bases; nucleotides not matched to a gene: 8.

J is TRBJ2-7 and V is TRBV30, with a possible D match to TRBD2 (5 bases). The germline V and J ends were trimmed by 3 bases and 0 bases, with 9 bases remaining between them. From germline, CDR1 is GTSNPN and CDR2 SVGIG (reference sequence). This CDR3 region has 13 residues. The CDR3 loop is CAWRTRYSYEQYF. The CDR3 coding sequence is TGTGCCTGGAGAACTAGATACTCCTACGAGCAGTACTTC.

This sequence joins TRBV29-1 and TRBJ1-1, with unresolved D. The germline CDR1 and CDR2 sequences are SQVTM and ANQGSEA. Trimming took off 3 bases at V and 5 bases at J, with 16 bases between the two ends. This CDR3 has 14 residues. The CDR3 sequence is CSVEEGPAGTEAFF. The CDR3 DNA reads TGCAGCGTTGAGGAAGGGCCCGCGGGGACTGAAGCTTTCTTT.